This T cell receptor beta chain was identified during a study of cytomegalovirus exposure and HLA in healthy donors. PCR used 60 Vbeta primers and 13 Jbeta primers. Clones were sequenced by immunoSEQ multiplex PCR, and TCRdb holds only the in-frame ones, with some missing. The table shows approximately 74,000 clones, with about 79% occurring only once. The origin of this receptor is a man aged 60 to 69 in good health and CMV-seropositive. The sequencing input was PBMCs.

The CDR3 coding sequence is TGTGCCAGCAAGGAAGGGACTATGAACACCGGGGAGCTGTTTTTT. Translating gives CASKEGTMNTGELFF. The chain is built from TRBV6-4 and TRBJ2-2; 7 nucleotides align to TRBD2. With V trimmed by 7 bases and J by 1 base, 6 bases remained unmatched. This CDR3 spans 15 amino acids. Looked up from germline, CDR1 is MRHNA and CDR2 is SNTAGT.